This T cell receptor beta chain comes out of a study of synovial regulatory T cells in juvenile arthritis. Germline loops: CDR1 SGHKS, CDR2 YYEKEE (reference sequence). This CDR3 region has 11 residues. DNA is not recorded here. Judged by frequency, this clone is medium-sized (0.01 to 0.1%). What it binds is unknown. Clones were sequenced by immunoSEQ multiplex PCR, and TCRdb holds only the in-frame ones, with some missing. The sample features 9,500 to 10,000 clones, with roughly 1.5% in its top ten. Whole-study findings and limits: Inflammation-associated Treg cells in blood had less TCR diversity than the remaining blood Treg cells.

The receptor was isolated from a donor younger than 35 with juvenile idiopathic arthritis. The specimen was Treg cells from blood. Subset of the sample: HLA-DR+ inflammation-associated blood Treg cells. The chain couples TRBV5-5 to TRBJ1-2; the D call of TRBD1 rests on TCRdb alone, since no DNA is present to check it. The CDR3: CASRDSHRYTF.